These T cell receptor beta chains were read from a single sample in a study of blood T cell repertoires in COVID-19. Using immunoSEQ multiplex PCR, the repertoire was profiled, and TCRdb retains in-frame clones only, with some absent. The data hold just over 90,000 clones, with 80% observed a single time. Sequencing input: peripheral blood. These receptor sequences come from a human donor in a cohort sampled during active COVID-19. Each CDR3 is given with its conserved first and last residue.

v_gene,len,CDR3aa
TRBV5-1,14,CASSFGGIQETQYF
TRBV7-9,19,CASSYRPRDISGQNEKLFF
TRBV10-3,12,CAISVDSYEQYF
TRBV20-1,10,CSAEGDRVHF
TRBV2,16,CASSQNQGASGNTIYF
TRBV9,15,CASSVANRRTDTQYF
TRBV25-1,14,CASSEIKSGNTQYF
TRBV2,13,CASMMRQGVEAFF
TRBV6-6,15,CASRSLSDSSYEQYF
TRBV27,16,CANPYLTGAGANVLTF
TRBV27,18,CASSSLRGGTGVNSPLHF
TRBV5-1,16,CASRQNTGIGNAEAFF
TRBV28,15,CASSLPRQGLQPQHF
TRBV28,14,CASSFSLRGLGYTF
TRBV23-1,12,CATQVNTGELFF
TRBV6-5,16,CASSYSGFQANTEAFF
TRBV5-8,15,CASSGRDSSLQPQHF
TRBV12-3/TRBV12-4,13,CASSLGSPTGYTF
TRBV19,13,CATTPTGPYGYTF
TRBV5-8,14,CASSSPGLDYGYTF
TRBV2,15,CASRGMTGGFYGYTF
TRBV11-1,16,CASSPSLAGGRNEQFF
TRBV28,11,CASSLREEQYF
TRBV4-2,17,CASSQVIWELGTDTQYF
TRBV7-3,13,CASSFSSENIQYF
TRBV25-1,15,CASSEYSGRPYEQYF
TRBV10-2,11,CASGGGYEQYF
TRBV28,16,CASSEPTSGRGNEQFF
TRBV28,15,CASRSSGRILDTQYF
TRBV9,14,CASSDGTGYYGYTF
TRBV7-6,15,CASSPGTGSGYEQYF
TRBV5-1,16,CASSLAGGTGSYEQYF
TRBV6-5,15,CASSYGVAEYNEQFF
TRBV28,13,CAIDSGGTREQYF
TRBV28,16,CASSFYGGGKNSPLHF
TRBV19,11,CASSTTGELFF
TRBV28,14,CASLKGGGTWGYTF
TRBV27,15,CASSLSRFSTDTQYF
TRBV10-1,14,CASSEEGRGGGYTF
TRBV12-3/TRBV12-4,11,CASSGGGGYTF
TRBV3-1/TRBV3-2,14,CASSPGRGNYGYTF
TRBV5-6,17,CASSSDREGLAKNIQYF
TRBV4-1,18,CASSQEEEASAYYNEQFF
TRBV27,13,CASRSFQGYGYTF
TRBV18,15,CASSWRGLVGNEQFF
TRBV7-9,15,CASSPRGGARTEAFF
TRBV4-1,14,CASSQAQGNNEQFF
TRBV28,15,CASSTQGRGIKGYTF
TRBV3-1/TRBV3-2,14,CASSQGLAGDEQFF
TRBV4-1,16,CASSQASGTNTGELFF
TRBV20-1,16,CSASLDRGIFANGYTF
TRBV7-2,15,CASSALAGNTGELFF
TRBV10-3,11,CATQAYTEAFF
TRBV2,15,CASTKQGASNEKLFF
TRBV7-8,14,CASSSWALNQPQHF
TRBV20-1,12,CSASLERDEQYF
TRBV6-5,13,CASSYVSGETQYF
TRBV28,15,CASSFGGFSPGELFF
TRBV29-1,12,CSVGFTVSEQYF
TRBV5-5,14,CASSRDRGLYEQYF